Below, 27 T cell receptor beta chains from the same sample are listed, as sequenced in a study of T cell repertoires in cytomegalovirus infection. Their specific antigens are unknown. MiXCR was run by TCRdb on the reads, yielding one entry per CDR3 protein. Among approximately 910,000 distinct CDR3 sequences listed, approximately 31% were seen once. This specimen consisted of cultured CD8+ T cells from PBMCs, obtained from culture after CMV antigen stimulation. The receptors originated from a human donor in good health (CMV status not recorded). Some clones in this sample may be carry-over from other donors' samples.

The chain carries TRBV28 and TRBJ2-1; D is unresolved. This CDR3 has 13 amino acids. V lost 1 base and J lost 5, with 6 bases in between. From germline, CDR1 is MDHEN and CDR2 SYDVKM. The CDR3 sequence is CASSLYEDNEQFF. The CDR3 DNA follows: TGTGCCAGCAGTTTATATGAGGACAATGAGCAGTTCTTC.

In this sample, this clonotype turned up a few times. The chain carries TRBV10-3 and TRBJ2-7, with TRBD1 matching over 8 bases. This CDR3 is built from 11 residues. The germline gives CDR1 ENHRY, CDR2 SYGVKD. CDR3 sequence reads: CAISGRTGIVV. The CDR3 region has the DNA TGTGCCATCAGTGGAAGGACAGGGATCGTCGTC.

This clonotype was seen ten or more times. The rearrangement joins TRBV6-5 to TRBJ1-6, with TRBD1 identical over 7 bases. The length of the CDR3 is 18 residues. V was pared by 6 bases and J by 9 bases, with 20 bases of the junction left unmatched. Per germline, CDR1 MNHEY and CDR2 SVGAGI. The CDR3, as DNA: TGTGCCAGCAGCCCCCTCGCCGCCTGGGGACAGACAGTTTCACCCCTCCACTTT. Its protein product is CASSPLAAWGQTVSPLHF.

This clonotype was seen repeatedly, ten times or more. The chain recombines TRBV27 with TRBJ2-3, with D hard to call. Trimming took 3 bases from V and 6 from J, leaving 10 bases between them. In germline, CDR1 is MNHEY, CDR2 SMNVEV (reference sequence). CDR3 length: 13 residues. CDR3 nucleotide sequence: TGTGCCAGCAGTTTGGGTGCCGCGGATACGCAGTATTTT. Amino acid sequence: CASSLGAADTQYF.

The gene calls are TRBV4-1 and TRBJ2-1; no reliable D call. Germline V lookup: CDR1 MGHRA, CDR2 YSYEKL. There are 14 residues in the CDR3. Trimming took 0 bases from V and 9 from J, leaving 12 bases between them. The CDR3 here is CASSQDRLQAEQFF. Here the CDR3 DNA reads TGCGCCAGCAGCCAAGATCGGCTCCAGGCTGAGCAGTTCTTC.

The chain uses TRBV12-3 or TRBV12-4 and TRBJ2-1, with a possible D match to TRBD2 (6 bases). This CDR3 spans 14 amino acids. Trimming stripped 4 bases from V and 4 bases from J, with 11 bases between. CDR3 sequence (DNA): TGTGCCAGCAGTTCGGGGGTTACGTACAATGAGCAGTTCTTC. This translates into CASSSGVTYNEQFF.

As for this clonotype: A much larger clone differs by one base, so this may be a read error. The V and J genes are TRBV7-6 and TRBJ2-7, with TRBD1 matching 7 bases. The germline V gene encodes CDR1 SGHVS and CDR2 FNYEAQ. The CDR3 has 14 residues. CDR3 loop: CASSSSTGLNDQYF. DNA of the CDR3: TGTGCCAGCAGCTCATCGACAGGGTTGAACGATCAGTACTTC.

This clonotype was recorded at least ten times. This chain uses TRBV7-6 with TRBJ2-2; no definite D call. Germline CDR1 SGHVS, CDR2 FNYEAQ. The CDR3 spans 14 residues. V lost 3 bases and J 4 bases, leaving 9 bases between the germline ends. Written as DNA, the CDR3 is TGTGCCAGCAGCTTCGGAGTGGGCACCGGGGAGCTGTTTTTT. Translation gives CASSFGVGTGELFF. Full variable domain (rest looked up from reference TRBV7-6 and TRBJ2-2): GAGVSQSPRYKVTKRGQDVALRCDPISGHVSLYWYRQALGQGPEFLTYFNYEAQQDKSGLPNDRFSAERPEGSISTLTIQRTEQRDSAMYRCASSFGVGTGELFFGEGSRLTVL.

This clonotype was recorded many times. V usage is TRBV7-8 and J usage is TRBJ1-5, with D tentatively TRBD1 (5 bases). The CDR3 runs 17 residues. The V gene lost 0 bases and the J gene lost 3 bases, with 15 bases spanning the gap. Germline loops: CDR1 SGHVS, CDR2 FQNEAQ. The CDR3 DNA follows: TGTGCCAGCAGCTTAGCGCTTGCCGGGGCTTACAATCAGCCCCAGCATTTT. It encodes CASSLALAGAYNQPQHF.

This clonotype was detected a few times. This chain joins TRBV7-9 and TRBJ2-7, with 7 bases fitting TRBD1. CDR1 is SEHNR and CDR2 is FQNEAQ in the germline V gene (reference sequence). The CDR3 has 17 amino acids. V lost 5 bases to trimming and J lost 2 bases; unmatched junction nucleotides: 15. In nucleotides, the CDR3 is TGTGCCAGCAGCCCCCGAAGAGTACAGGGGCGCACCTACGAGCAGTACGTC. It codes for CASSPRRVQGRTYEQYV.

This chain connects TRBV6-2 or TRBV6-3 to TRBJ2-3; the D gene is possibly TRBD2 (6 bases). The germline V gene encodes CDR1 MNHEY and CDR2 SVGEGT. V gave up 2 bases and J gave up 2 bases, with 11 bases separating them. The length of the CDR3 is 15 residues. CDR3 DNA: TGTGCCAGCAGTTACCCCGCGGGGTACACAGATACGCAGTATTTT. Residues: CASSYPAGYTDTQYF.

The chain couples TRBV5-8 to TRBJ1-2; D ambiguous. The CDR3 runs 16 residues. V shed 1 base and J shed 5 bases, with 18 bases lying between them. In germline, CDR1 is SGHTS, CDR2 YDEGEE. In nucleotides, the CDR3 is TGTGCCAGCAGCTTGCGGAGGGAGGCCTGGGGATATGGCTACACCTTC. It encodes CASSLRREAWGYGYTF.

This clonotype was recorded many times. This rearrangement joins TRBV7-8 to TRBJ1-4; D call uncertain. The V and J ends lost 1 base and 10 bases respectively, with 16 bases between them. Germline values: CDR1 SGHVS, CDR2 FQNEAQ. CDR3 length: 15 amino acids. The CDR3: CASSLVTVNVGKLFF. The CDR3 nucleotides are TGTGCCAGCAGCTTAGTTACGGTTAACGTTGGAAAACTGTTTTTT.

The chain is built from TRBV5-6 and TRBJ2-1; D might be TRBD1 (6 bases). The CDR3 spans 12 residues. The germline gives CDR1 SGHDT, CDR2 YYEEEE. V gave up 2 bases and J gave up 12 bases, with 12 bases separating them. The CDR3 coding sequence is TGTGCCAGCAGCTTCCCCCAGGGGTGGCAGTTCTTC. As protein: CASSFPQGWQFF. The entire variable domain, with the rest obtained from reference TRBV5-6 and TRBJ2-1, is as follows: DAGVTQSPTHLIKTRGQQVTLRCSPKSGHDTVSWYQQALGQGPQFIFQYYEEEERQRGNFPDRFSGHQFPNYSSELNVNALLLGDSALYLCASSFPQGWQFFGPGTRLTVL.

This clonotype has just a few counts. The chain uses TRBV12-3 or TRBV12-4 and TRBJ2-3; 12 nucleotides agree with TRBD2. J gave up 1 base and V 4 bases, and 3 bases lay outside the gene matches. This CDR3 has 16 amino acids. CDR3 amino acids: CASSWTSGDRTDTQYF. The CDR3 DNA is TGTGCCAGCAGTTGGACTAGCGGGGACCGCACAGATACGCAGTATTTT.

V gene TRBV2 combines with J gene TRBJ2-1; D possibly corresponds to TRBD1 (5 bases). Looked up from germline, CDR1 is SNHLY and CDR2 is FYNNEI. This CDR3 spans 11 amino acids. V was clipped by 7 bases and J by 10 bases, with 11 bases between them. The CDR3 DNA follows: TGTGCCAGCATCTCCAGGACAGAGCAGTTCTTC. Amino acids: CASISRTEQFF. The whole variable domain, filled in from reference TRBV2 and TRBJ2-1, reads EPEVTQTPSHQVTQMGQEVILRCVPISNHLYFYWYRQILGQKVEFLVSFYNNEISEKSEIFDDQFSVERPDGSNFTLKIRSTKLEDSAMYFCASISRTEQFFGPGTRLTVL.

The rearrangement joins TRBV6-5 to TRBJ2-7, with D maybe TRBD1 (5 bases). CDR3 length: 15 amino acids. V lost 2 bases and J 1 base, leaving 12 bases between the germline ends. Germline loops: CDR1 MNHEY, CDR2 SVGAGI. DNA for the CDR3: TGTGCCAGCAGTTACGATCAGGGATCTTCCTACGAGCAGTACTTC. Amino acids: CASSYDQGSSYEQYF.

This clonotype has more than one count but fewer than ten. The V gene is TRBV4-2, the J gene TRBJ2-7; the match to TRBD2 covers 7 bases. The junction had 10 bases not matched to a gene; V was cut back by 3 bases and J by 2 bases. There are 16 residues in the CDR3. CDR1 LGHNA and CDR2 YNFKEQ come from the germline V gene. CDR3 DNA: TGTGCCAGCAGCCAGGATGCTAGCGGTCCTACCTACGAGCAGTACTTC. Translated: CASSQDASGPTYEQYF.

As DNA, the CDR3 is TGTGCCAGCACCTGGACTAGCGGGGGGGCCCAAGATACGCAGTATTTT. Its translation is CASTWTSGGAQDTQYF. The J gene is TRBJ2-3, the V gene TRBV6-6, with TRBD2 identical over 15 bases. The germline CDR1 and CDR2 sequences are MNHNY and SVGAGI (reference sequence). CDR3 size: 16 residues. The junction had 7 bases not matched to a gene; V was cut back by 7 bases and J by 5 bases.

Only a few counts were recorded for this clonotype. This rearrangement joins TRBV6-5 to TRBJ1-1; D ambiguous. V dropped 0 bases and J dropped 0 bases, with 8 bases sitting between them. The CDR3 extends over 15 amino acids. Germline V lookup: CDR1 MNHEY, CDR2 SVGAGI. DNA for the CDR3: TGTGCCAGCAGTTACTCCCGCAGCATGAACACTGAAGCTTTCTTT. As protein: CASSYSRSMNTEAFF.

This clonotype showed up many times. The J gene is TRBJ2-6, the V gene TRBV9; D possibly corresponds to TRBD1 (5 bases). The CDR3 loop spans 15 amino acids. V shed 0 bases and J shed 2 bases, with 6 bases lying between them. In germline, CDR1 is SGDLS, CDR2 YYNGEE. The CDR3 DNA sequence: TGTGCCAGCAGCGTAGGGGGCGCTGGGGCCAACGTCCTGACTTTC. Amino acid sequence: CASSVGGAGANVLTF.

V usage is TRBV7-2 and J usage is TRBJ2-7; no clear D gene. The CDR3 runs 12 residues. Trimming stripped 6 bases from V and 5 bases from J, with 11 bases between. CDR1 is SGHTA and CDR2 is FQGNSA in the germline V gene. The DNA of the CDR3 is TGTGCCAGCAGTCCCCCCGCGGACGAGCAGTACTTC. Translation gives CASSPPADEQYF.

This clonotype turned up a few times. The genes are TRBV6-5 and TRBJ2-1; no firm D call. V shed 2 bases and J shed 5 bases, with 13 bases lying between them. Germline CDR1 and CDR2: MNHEY and SVGAGI. This CDR3 is 15 amino acids long. CDR3 nucleotide sequence: TGTGCCAGCAGTTACGAGTCTTCACCCCACAATGAGCAGTTCTTC. Translated: CASSYESSPHNEQFF.

Many counts were recorded for this clonotype. This chain links TRBV7-2 with TRBJ2-1, with D tentatively TRBD1 (6 bases). There are 13 residues in the CDR3. Germline V CDR1 and CDR2: SGHTA, FQGNSA. V was trimmed by 7 bases and J by 5 bases, leaving 12 bases between them. The CDR3 region has the DNA TGTGCCAGCATCACAGGGTACCACAATGAGCAGTTCTTC. It is translated as CASITGYHNEQFF.

This clonotype was counted many times. This rearrangement joins TRBV6-1 to TRBJ2-3; D possibly corresponds to TRBD2 (7 bases). This CDR3 comprises 16 residues. Germline V gives CDR1 MNHNS, CDR2 SASEGT. V shed 6 bases and J shed 4 bases, with 20 bases lying between them. The CDR3 DNA follows: TGTGCCAGCAGCGAGGGGGGGGGCTTAGGGGCAGATACGCAGTATTTT. It specifies CASSEGGGLGADTQYF.

This clonotype was found a few times. The chain joins TRBV7-9 to TRBJ2-3, with 9 bases fitting TRBD1. The V gene end was trimmed by 5 bases and the J gene end by 3 bases; junction bases not matched to a gene: 9. Germline CDR1 SEHNR, CDR2 FQNEAQ (reference sequence). CDR3 size: 16 residues. In DNA form, the CDR3 reads TGTGCCAGCAGCCCCCAGACAGGGGGTGTTACAGATACGCAGTATTTT. Translating gives CASSPQTGGVTDTQYF.

The chain employs TRBV27 and TRBJ1-1; D call uncertain. V was cut by 2 bases and J by 5 bases, with 18 bases left in between. CDR1 and CDR2 from the germline V gene are MNHEY and SMNVEV (reference sequence). This CDR3 spans 16 amino acids. The CDR3 here is CASSLTSLLSGTEAFF. The CDR3 coding sequence is TGTGCCAGCAGTTTAACCTCCTTACTCAGCGGGACTGAAGCTTTCTTT.